This passage covers 7 T cell receptor beta chains from one sample sequenced in a study of cytomegalovirus exposure and HLA in healthy donors (dated by TCRdb to about 2017). Library creation used the immunoSEQ multiplex PCR assay. A mixture of 60 forward primers for TCR Vbeta segments and 13 reverse primers for TCR Jbeta segments was used in the multiplex PCR. TCRdb retrieved this table from immuneACCESS and kept in-frame rearrangements only. Not all clones are present; in checked studies, unresolved V genes account for under half, and no reason is known for the remainder. The sample table lists about 77,000 clones, around three quarters of them with a count of one. The top ten clones comprise around 4.3% of the sample. Material for sequencing was PBMCs. All receptors come from a man in his forties in good health and CMV-seronegative.

The chain links TRBV6-5 to TRBJ1-2; the D gene is possibly TRBD1 (5 bases). Germline lookup yields CDR1 MNHEY and CDR2 SVGAGI. This CDR3 contains 14 residues. The V and J ends lost 2 bases and 4 bases respectively, with 11 bases between them. The CDR3 sequence is CASSYRGGLYGYTF. DNA of the CDR3: TGTGCCAGCAGTTACAGGGGAGGGCTCTATGGCTACACCTTC.

This clone has a single count. This rearrangement joins TRBV5-1 to TRBJ2-7; 8 nucleotides line up with TRBD2. CDR3 length: 12 amino acids. The germline V gene has CDR1 SGHRS and CDR2 YFSETQ. V dropped 7 bases and J dropped 1; count of bases not matched to a gene: 1. The CDR3 is CASGGGSYEQYF. CDR3 bases: TGCGCCAGCGGCGGGGGGTCCTACGAGCAGTACTTC.

The chain is built from TRBV11-2 and TRBJ2-2, with no clear D. Germline V gene sequence: CDR1 SGHAT, CDR2 FQNNGV. V lost 1 base, J lost 1 base, and 13 bases lay in between. The CDR3 totals 17 residues. The CDR3 nucleotides are TGTGCCAGCAGCTTAGGGAGATCCGTGTGGAACACCGGGGAGCTGTTTTTT. Translation gives CASSLGRSVWNTGELFF.

The V gene is TRBV4-3, the J gene TRBJ2-7; tentatively, D is TRBD1 (5 bases). V was shortened by 0 bases and J by 4 bases, with 16 bases between the two germline ends. The CDR3 spans 16 residues. Germline-derived CDR1 and CDR2 are LGHNA and YSLEER. In DNA form, the CDR3 reads TGCGCCAGCAGCCAAGAGAGACAGTCATTGAATTACGAGCAGTACTTC. Its protein product is CASSQERQSLNYEQYF.

This clone was seen only once. The chain recombines TRBV6-4 with TRBJ2-3; no clear D. CDR3 length: 13 residues. CDR1 is MRHNA, CDR2 SNTAGT, per germline. V was cut by 2 bases and J by 6 bases, with 9 bases left in between. CDR3 sequence reads: CASSDRAGDTQYF. The CDR3 DNA reads TGTGCCAGCAGTGACAGAGCCGGGGATACGCAGTATTTT.

This sequence joins TRBV28 and TRBJ2-6; 10 bases agree with TRBD1. This CDR3 comprises 15 residues. Germline V CDR1 and CDR2: MDHEN, SYDVKM. V lost 6 bases to trimming and J lost 2 bases; unmatched junction nucleotides: 1. The chain's CDR3 is CASRDRGPGANVLTF. Written as DNA, the CDR3 is TGTGCCAGCAGAGACAGGGGGCCTGGGGCCAACGTCCTGACTTTC.

J is TRBJ2-7 and V is TRBV5-4; D is undetermined. Per germline, CDR1 SGHNT and CDR2 YYREEE (reference sequence). The CDR3 spans 13 residues. V was shortened by 4 bases and J by 4 bases, with 12 bases between the two germline ends. In DNA, the CDR3 is TGTGCCAGCAGCCGGGTCCAGCCTTACGAGCAGTACTTC. It encodes CASSRVQPYEQYF.